These 27 T cell receptor beta chains were sequenced from one sample in a study of blood T cell repertoires in COVID-19. TCRdb's copy holds only in-frame clones and misses some; the assay was immunoSEQ multiplex PCR. The repertoire includes a few hundred thousand clones, approximately 86% of them detected once, and around 7.4% sits in the top ten. Sequenced: peripheral blood. These receptors originate from a woman aged 55-70 years with COVID-19, enrolled during active disease.

The chain links TRBV7-2 to TRBJ2-2; TRBD2 agrees at 8 bases. The V segment lost 5 bases and the J segment 7 bases; nucleotides outside the gene matches: 9. CDR1 is SGHTA and CDR2 is FQGNSA in the germline V gene. The CDR3 extends over 15 amino acids. CDR3 protein: CASSLYRGGVGELFF. CDR3 sequence (DNA): TGTGCCAGCAGCCTCTATCGGGGGGGCGTCGGGGAGCTGTTTTTT.

The CDR3 DNA reads TGTGCCAGTAGTTTAGTGACAGGGTGGACCGGGGAGCTGTTTTTT. Translation gives CASSLVTGWTGELFF. J is TRBJ2-2 and V is TRBV19; 7 bases line up with TRBD1. Germline V gene data show CDR1 as LNHDA and CDR2 as SQIVND (reference sequence). J lost 5 bases, V lost 5 bases, and 8 bases had no gene match. This CDR3 has 15 amino acids.

The V gene is TRBV9, the J gene TRBJ1-2; 7 bases map to TRBD1. CDR1 and CDR2 from the germline V gene are SGDLS and YYNGEE. Trimming removed 4 bases from V and 1 base from J; junction bases left unmatched: 7. The CDR3 has 15 residues. CDR3 residues: CASSRTGQINYGYTF. In nucleotides, the CDR3 is TGTGCCAGCAGCCGGACGGGACAGATTAACTATGGCTACACCTTC. Variable domain in full (rest from reference TRBV9 and TRBJ1-2): DSGVTQTPKHLITATGQRVTLRCSPRSGDLSVYWYQQSLDQGLQFLIQYYNGEERAKGNILERFSAQQFPDLHSELNLSSLELGDSALYFCASSRTGQINYGYTFGSGTRLTVV.

This chain links TRBV5-1 with TRBJ2-7; 10 nucleotides agree with TRBD2. Losses at the gene ends were 2 bases for V and 5 bases for J; bases not matched to a gene: 10. This CDR3 has 16 residues. Per germline, CDR1 SGHRS and CDR2 YFSETQ. The CDR3 region is CASSFNSGGLADEQYF. For the CDR3, the DNA is TGCGCCAGCAGCTTTAATAGCGGGGGGCTGGCGGACGAGCAGTACTTC.

This rearrangement joins TRBV27 to TRBJ1-6; TRBD1 might be the D (6 bases). Germline values: CDR1 MNHEY, CDR2 SMNVEV (reference sequence). V was cut by 4 bases and J by 7 bases, with 11 bases left in between. CDR3 length: 14 amino acids. CDR3 DNA sequence: TGTGCCAGCAGTTACAGGGAAGGCAATTCACCCCTCCACTTT. Translation: CASSYREGNSPLHF.

This clone occurred a few times. The chain combines TRBV19 with TRBJ2-1; 11 bases match TRBD1. Per the germline V gene, CDR1 is LNHDA and CDR2 is SQIVND (reference sequence). With 3 bases clipped from V and 7 bases from J, the junction kept 2 bases outside the gene matches. This CDR3 comprises 14 residues. This chain's CDR3 is CASSIGQGANEQFF. CDR3 in DNA: TGTGCCAGTAGTATCGGACAGGGGGCGAATGAGCAGTTCTTC.

This clone has a count of ten or more. The J gene is TRBJ1-2, the V gene TRBV30; 7 bases fit TRBD1. V shed 8 bases, J shed 5 bases, and the junction held 14 bases outside the gene matches. CDR1 and CDR2 from the germline V gene are GTSNPN and SVGIG (reference sequence). CDR3 length: 14 amino acids. CDR3 sequence: CAHRGGSLGYGYTF. DNA of the CDR3: TGTGCCCATAGAGGGGGCAGCCTTGGGTATGGCTACACCTTC.

The chain combines TRBV2 with TRBJ2-1; D is uncertain. Germline CDR1 is SNHLY and CDR2 is FYNNEI. CDR3 length equals 16 residues. The germline V and J ends were trimmed by 0 bases and 0 bases, with 9 bases remaining between them. The CDR3 DNA sequence: TGTGCCAGCAGTGAAGCTCCGGGTTCCTCCTACAATGAGCAGTTCTTC. Translation: CASSEAPGSSYNEQFF.

This chain connects TRBV11-3 to TRBJ2-3, with 9 bases matching TRBD2. Germline V gives CDR1 SGHNT, CDR2 YENEEA. The CDR3 runs 17 residues. V was pared by 4 bases and J by 2 bases, with 10 bases of the junction left unmatched. CDR3 sequence (DNA): TGTGCCAGCAGCTCCCACCAGAGCGGGGGGCCCACAGATACGCAGTATTTT. Its protein product is CASSSHQSGGPTDTQYF.

The rearrangement links TRBV7-9 to TRBJ2-3, with TRBD2 as a possible D gene (5 bases). CDR1 is SEHNR, CDR2 FQNEAQ, per germline (reference sequence). The germline V and J ends were trimmed by 2 bases and 2 bases, with 14 bases remaining between them. The CDR3 has 16 amino acids. The CDR3 DNA follows: TGTGCCAGCAGCTTACCTGACTGGACTTCCACAGATACGCAGTATTTT. Protein: CASSLPDWTSTDTQYF.

The chain joins TRBV6-5 to TRBJ1-6; 7 bases fit TRBD1. The CDR3 is made up of 15 amino acids. J was trimmed by 10 bases and V by 2 bases; bases with no gene match: 8. Germline V gene data show CDR1 as MNHEY and CDR2 as SVGAGI. CDR3 loop: CASSYATGNGSPLHF. In nucleotides, the CDR3 is TGTGCCAGCAGTTACGCGACAGGGAACGGCTCACCCCTCCACTTT.

This clone showed up just once. The rearrangement links TRBV9 to TRBJ1-2, with 9 bases that match TRBD1. The length of the CDR3 is 15 residues. The J segment lost 4 bases and the V segment lost 3 bases, leaving 7 bases of the junction unmatched. Looked up from germline, CDR1 is SGDLS and CDR2 is YYNGEE. The CDR3 protein is CASSAGQGQGYGYTF. The CDR3 coding sequence is TGTGCCAGCAGCGCCGGACAGGGGCAGGGCTATGGCTACACCTTC.

This clone was counted a single time. This chain uses TRBV29-1 with TRBJ2-1; D is unclear. The CDR3 is 15 residues long. The V gene's germline CDR1 is SQVTM and CDR2 ANQGSEA. Trimming took 5 bases from V and 0 from J, leaving 14 bases between them. Here the CDR3 reads CSVPSISSSYNEQFF. The CDR3 nucleotides are TGCAGCGTTCCCTCGATCTCGAGCTCCTACAATGAGCAGTTCTTC.

This chain links TRBV5-1 with TRBJ1-5; 8 bases line up with TRBD1. Per germline, CDR1 SGHRS and CDR2 YFSETQ. The junction had 4 bases not matched to a gene; V was cut back by 2 bases and J by 0 bases. CDR3 size: 16 residues. For the CDR3, the DNA is TGCGCCAGCAGCTTTACCGGGACAGGTAGCAATCAGCCCCAGCATTTT. Its protein product is CASSFTGTGSNQPQHF.

In its sample, this clone was seen once. The genes are TRBV5-4 and TRBJ2-7; 8 bases are a match to TRBD1. Germline V gene data show CDR1 as SGHNT and CDR2 as YYREEE (reference sequence). The CDR3 spans 15 residues. The V and J ends lost 4 bases and 3 bases, in that order; junction bases with no gene match: 9. CDR3 nucleotide sequence: TGTGCCAGCAGCCAAGGGACAGGTGGTAACTACGAGCAGTACTTC. Its protein is CASSQGTGGNYEQYF.

This clone showed up just once. J is TRBJ1-5 and V is TRBV29-1, with TRBD1 matching 7 bases. With V trimmed by 7 bases and J by 4 bases, 7 bases remained unmatched. In germline, CDR1 is SQVTM, CDR2 ANQGSEA. The CDR3 length is 13 residues. The CDR3 reads CSARDSQNQPQHF. CDR3 DNA: TGCAGCGCACGGGACAGCCAAAATCAGCCCCAGCATTTT.

CDR3 nucleotide sequence: TGTGCCATCAGGTGGGGCCCTAGCGGGGGGTATCTCTTCCCCTACAATGAGCAGTTCTTC. It translates to CAIRWGPSGGYLFPYNEQFF. The rearrangement joins TRBV10-3 to TRBJ2-1; 11 bases align to TRBD2. The CDR3 is 20 amino acids. Trimming took 6 bases from V and 2 from J; bases not matched to a gene: 18. Germline assignment: CDR1 ENHRY and CDR2 SYGVKD.

The rearrangement uses TRBV11-3 and TRBJ1-2; a weak D match, TRBD1 (5 bases). Germline V gene lookup returns CDR1 SGHNT and CDR2 YENEEA. Trimming removed 1 base from V and 5 bases from J, with 11 bases in between. The CDR3 totals 14 residues. The CDR3 protein is CASSLGGRGYGYTF. In DNA form, the CDR3 reads TGTGCCAGCAGCTTAGGCGGAAGGGGTTATGGCTACACCTTC.

The gene calls are TRBV1 and TRBJ1-3; no DNA check was done on the table's D call, TRBD1. TRBV1 is assigned pseudogene status. This CDR3 is built from 17 residues. CDR3 DNA: TGCACCAGCAGCCACCGCTGGACAGGGGAAGGTGGAAACACCATATATTTT. This encodes CTSSHRWTGEGGNTIYF.

Here the CDR3 DNA reads TGTGCCTCAGGTTACTATGGCTACACCTTC. Translated, it gives CASGYYGYTF. This sequence joins TRBV30 and TRBJ1-2; D gene unclear. V gave up 7 bases and J gave up 3 bases, with 6 bases separating them. Germline assignment: CDR1 GTSNPN and CDR2 SVGIG (reference sequence). The CDR3 totals 10 residues.

J is TRBJ2-1 and V is TRBV7-3; 10 nucleotides match TRBD2. CDR1 SGHTA and CDR2 FQGTGA come from the germline V gene. Trimming took 5 bases from V and 4 from J; bases not matched to a gene: 5. The CDR3 sequence is 15 residues long. The DNA for the CDR3 is TGTGCCAGCAGCCCAATAGCGGGGGGATACAATGAGCAGTTCTTC. Its translation: CASSPIAGGYNEQFF.

J is TRBJ2-3 and V is TRBV12-3 or TRBV12-4, with a possible D match to TRBD1 (7 bases). With 6 bases removed from V and 5 bases from J, the gap between germline ends came to 12 bases. This CDR3 has 13 residues. The CDR3 spells CASRGQGGDTQYF. The DNA of the CDR3 is TGTGCCAGCAGGGGGCAGGGGGGAGATACGCAGTATTTT.

The V and J genes are TRBV7-3 and TRBJ1-1; 10 positions agree with TRBD1. This CDR3 spans 16 amino acids. CDR1 SGHTA and CDR2 FQGTGA come from the germline V gene. V shed 0 bases and J 5 bases; nucleotides not matched to a gene: 6. CDR3 loop: CASSLTGQGPLTEAFF. CDR3 in DNA: TGTGCCAGCAGCTTAACGGGACAGGGGCCATTGACTGAAGCTTTCTTT.

This clone has only one observation. V is TRBV4-3 and J is TRBJ2-5; no firm D call. The germline CDR1 and CDR2 sequences are LGHNA and YSLEER. The length of the CDR3 is 16 residues. With 2 bases removed from V and 4 bases from J, the gap between germline ends came to 17 bases. The CDR3 DNA follows: TGCGCCAGCAGCCAAAACACGGCCACCCGAGGAGAGACCCAGTACTTC. Its protein product is CASSQNTATRGETQYF.

The V gene is TRBV12-3 or TRBV12-4, the J gene TRBJ1-2; 8 bases agree with TRBD1. This CDR3 has 12 amino acids. V lost 6 bases and J lost 8; bases outside the gene matches: 5. CDR3 coding DNA: TGTGCCAGCAGGATGACAGGGGAAGGCTACACCTTC. It is translated as CASRMTGEGYTF.

The chain carries TRBV9 and TRBJ2-3, with TRBD2 matching over 10 bases. CDR1 SGDLS and CDR2 YYNGEE come from the germline V gene. This CDR3 comprises 16 residues. J was trimmed by 4 bases and V by 1 base; bases with no gene match: 6. Here the CDR3 reads CASSVLAGGTPDTQYF. CDR3 bases: TGTGCCAGCAGCGTATTAGCGGGGGGTACTCCAGATACGCAGTATTTT.

This rearrangement joins TRBV30 to TRBJ2-1; TRBD2 matches at 12 bases. Looked up from germline, CDR1 is GTSNPN and CDR2 is SVGIG (reference sequence). This CDR3 is 16 amino acids long. The J segment lost 0 bases and the V segment lost 2 bases, leaving 2 bases of the junction unmatched. The CDR3 DNA is TGTGCCTGGAGTCAACTAGCGGGGGGCTCCTACAATGAGCAGTTCTTC. Protein sequence: CAWSQLAGGSYNEQFF.